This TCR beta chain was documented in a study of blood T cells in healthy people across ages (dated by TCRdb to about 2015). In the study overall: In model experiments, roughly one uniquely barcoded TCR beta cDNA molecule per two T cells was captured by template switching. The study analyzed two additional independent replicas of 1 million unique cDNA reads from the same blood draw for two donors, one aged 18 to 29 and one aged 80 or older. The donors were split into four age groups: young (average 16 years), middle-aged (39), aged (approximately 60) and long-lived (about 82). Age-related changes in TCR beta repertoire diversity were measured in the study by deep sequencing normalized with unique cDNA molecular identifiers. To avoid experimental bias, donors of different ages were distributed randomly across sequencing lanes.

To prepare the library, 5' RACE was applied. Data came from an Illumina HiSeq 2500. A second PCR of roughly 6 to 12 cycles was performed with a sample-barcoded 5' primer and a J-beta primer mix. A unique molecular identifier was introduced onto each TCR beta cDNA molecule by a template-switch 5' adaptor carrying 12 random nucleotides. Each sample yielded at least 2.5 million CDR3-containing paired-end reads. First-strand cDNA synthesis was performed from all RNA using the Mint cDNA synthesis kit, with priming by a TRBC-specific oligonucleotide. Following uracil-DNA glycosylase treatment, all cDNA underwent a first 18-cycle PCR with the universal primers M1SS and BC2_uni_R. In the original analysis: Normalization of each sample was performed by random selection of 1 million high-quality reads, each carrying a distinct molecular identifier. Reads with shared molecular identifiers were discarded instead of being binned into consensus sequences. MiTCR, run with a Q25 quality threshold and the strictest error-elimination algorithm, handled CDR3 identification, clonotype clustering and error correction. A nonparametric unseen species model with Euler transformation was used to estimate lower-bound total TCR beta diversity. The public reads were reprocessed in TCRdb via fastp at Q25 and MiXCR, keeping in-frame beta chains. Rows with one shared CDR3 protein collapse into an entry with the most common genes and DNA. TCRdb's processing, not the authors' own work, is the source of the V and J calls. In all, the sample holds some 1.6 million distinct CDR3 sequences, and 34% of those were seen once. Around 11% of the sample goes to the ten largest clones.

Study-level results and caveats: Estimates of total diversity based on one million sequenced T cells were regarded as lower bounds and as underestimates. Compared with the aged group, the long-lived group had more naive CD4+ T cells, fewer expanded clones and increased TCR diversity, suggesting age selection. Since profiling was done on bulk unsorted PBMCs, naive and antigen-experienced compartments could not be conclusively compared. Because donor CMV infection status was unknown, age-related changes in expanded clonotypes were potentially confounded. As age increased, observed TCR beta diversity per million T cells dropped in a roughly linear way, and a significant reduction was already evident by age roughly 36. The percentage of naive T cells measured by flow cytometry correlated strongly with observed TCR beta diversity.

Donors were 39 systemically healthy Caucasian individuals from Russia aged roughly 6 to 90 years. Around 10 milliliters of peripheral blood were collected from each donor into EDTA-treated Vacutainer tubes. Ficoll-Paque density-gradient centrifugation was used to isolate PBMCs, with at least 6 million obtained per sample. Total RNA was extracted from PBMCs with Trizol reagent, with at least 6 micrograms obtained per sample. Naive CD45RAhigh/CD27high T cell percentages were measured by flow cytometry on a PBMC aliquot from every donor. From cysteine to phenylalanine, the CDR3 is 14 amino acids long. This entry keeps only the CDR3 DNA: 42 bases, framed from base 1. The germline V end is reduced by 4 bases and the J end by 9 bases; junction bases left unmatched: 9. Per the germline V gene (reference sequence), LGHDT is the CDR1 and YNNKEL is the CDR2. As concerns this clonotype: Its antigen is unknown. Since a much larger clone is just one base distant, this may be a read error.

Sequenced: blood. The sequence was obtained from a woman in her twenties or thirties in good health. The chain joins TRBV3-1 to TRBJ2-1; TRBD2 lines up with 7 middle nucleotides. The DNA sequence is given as TGTGCCAGCAGCCCCAGACTAGCATCCAGTGAGCAGTTCTTC. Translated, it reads CASSPRLASSEQFF.